Detailed here is one T cell receptor (beta chain). Its antigen is not known. The length of the CDR3 is 13 residues. Germline V gives CDR1 LNHDA, CDR2 SQIVND (reference sequence). The V and J ends lost 8 bases and 3 bases respectively, with 14 bases between them. Naive CD8 cells lacked CD45RO and underwent positive selection for CCR7, leaving out terminally differentiated effector memory CD45RA+ cells. This entry belongs to a study of shared clonotypes between healthy human individuals. Study as a whole: The people who gave samples were a couple of women and three men aged 18 to 49. CD4 naive and CD4 memory each took three plates per donor, while CD8 naive took two and CD8 memory one. General study findings and limits: Large sequencing depth failed to make sorted-subset sequencing complete, rarefaction showed.

Investigators spread the genomic DNA of each subset evenly over several immunoSEQ plates. Only in-frame clones appear in the TCRdb table, and some are missing; sequencing was by immunoSEQ multiplex PCR. The table has hundreds of thousands of clones, around 96% seen once. V gene TRBV19 combines with J gene TRBJ2-7; no definite D call. This clonotype was sampled from a young woman in good health. Material: naive CD8+ T cells sorted from blood. CDR3 in amino acids: CASGVTMGYEQYF. The DNA for the CDR3 is TGTGCCAGTGGAGTCACCATGGGCTACGAGCAGTACTTC.